The 5 T cell receptor beta chains below were found in one sample sequenced in a study of TIL therapy for anti-PD-1-resistant metastatic lung cancer. Time point denoted: pre-treatment sample, taken before nivolumab and TIL therapy. This was the immunoSEQ v3 assay. Repertoires were generated with immunoSEQ multiplex PCR, while TCRdb's copy carries only in-frame clones and drops some. The sample includes more than 20,000 clones, around 81% of them seen just once. The specimen was blood, collected at baseline. These receptors all come from a person aged 25-80 years with non-small cell lung cancer.

The V gene is TRBV9, the J gene TRBJ2-2; TRBD1 is a possible D gene (6 bases). Per the germline V gene, CDR1 is SGDLS and CDR2 is YYNGEE. V shed 0 bases and J shed 1 base, with 10 bases lying between them. The CDR3 has 16 amino acids. The DNA of the CDR3 is TGTGCCAGCAGCGTAGGGACAGTTGGGAACACCGGGGAGCTGTTTTTT. It codes for CASSVGTVGNTGELFF.

This clone turned up a few times. The chain links TRBV27 to TRBJ1-1, with 7 bases aligning to TRBD1. In germline, CDR1 is MNHEY, CDR2 SMNVEV (reference sequence). The V gene end was trimmed by 5 bases and the J gene end by 0 bases; junction bases not matched to a gene: 9. The CDR3 is 16 residues long. CDR3 amino acids: CASSQAGTVLNTEAFF. CDR3 DNA sequence: TGTGCCAGCAGTCAGGCGGGGACAGTCTTGAACACTGAAGCTTTCTTT.

The chain combines TRBV6-4 with TRBJ2-3, with D tentatively TRBD1 or TRBD2 (5 bases each). In germline, CDR1 is MRHNA, CDR2 SNTAGT. Trimming left V 7 bases short and J 12 bases short, with 11 bases between. The CDR3 has 10 amino acids. In DNA form, the CDR3 reads TGTGCCAGCAAAGCCGGGACCCAGTATTTT. Encoded protein: CASKAGTQYF.

This clone appeared a few times. The V gene is TRBV7-2, the J gene TRBJ1-2; D unclear. Germline CDR1 reads SGHTA; CDR2 reads FQGNSA. This CDR3 contains 13 residues. V was cut by 4 bases and J by 4 bases, with 10 bases left in between. CDR3 region: CASSSRGSYGYTF. DNA of the CDR3: TGTGCCAGCAGCTCACGGGGATCCTATGGCTACACCTTC. Drawing the rest from reference TRBV7-2 and TRBJ1-2, the complete variable domain is GAGVSQSPSNKVTEKGKDVELRCDPISGHTALYWYRQSLGQGLEFLIYFQGNSAPDKSGLPSDRFSAERTGGSVSTLTIQRTQQEDSAVYLCASSSRGSYGYTFGSGTRLTVV.

This chain joins TRBV27 and TRBJ1-2; 8 bases align to TRBD1. Germline CDR1 reads MNHEY; CDR2 reads SMNVEV (reference sequence). This CDR3 spans 14 amino acids. Unmatched junction bases numbered 5, after V lost 6 bases and J lost 2 bases. CDR3 in DNA: TGTGCCAGCAGGCGTCAGGGGGCGAACTATGGCTACACCTTC. Translated: CASRRQGANYGYTF.